One sample yielded the 24 T cell receptor beta chains listed below, sequenced in a study of cytomegalovirus exposure and HLA in healthy donors. Use of 60 Vbeta and 13 Jbeta primers characterized the PCR. The assay was immunoSEQ multiplex PCR, and TCRdb's table has in-frame clones only and misses some. Among fewer than 250,000 clones listed, roughly 70% were seen once. Material: PBMCs. These receptors originate from a woman in her twenties or thirties in good health and CMV-seronegative.

Regarding this clone: Other DNA variants within this sample encode the same CDR3. The chain recombines TRBV29-1 with TRBJ1-2; 10 nucleotides line up with TRBD1. The CDR3 runs 13 residues. CDR1 and CDR2 (germline): SQVTM, ANQGSEA. Losses at the gene ends were 6 bases for V and 4 bases for J; bases not matched to a gene: 5. The DNA for the CDR3 is TGCAGCGTCAGGACAGGGGGTAGCTATGGCTACACCTTC. Protein sequence: CSVRTGGSYGYTF.

The V and J genes are TRBV5-5 and TRBJ2-2; 9 bases fit TRBD2. Germline V gene sequence: CDR1 SGHKS, CDR2 YYEKEE (reference sequence). J was trimmed by 4 bases and V by 0 bases; bases with no gene match: 7. The CDR3 is 17 amino acids. The CDR3: CASSLVASGASTGELFF. The CDR3, as DNA: TGTGCCAGCAGCTTGGTGGCTAGCGGGGCCTCCACCGGGGAGCTGTTTTTT. Complete variable domain (other parts from reference TRBV5-5 and TRBJ2-2): DAGVTQSPTHLIKTRGQQVTLRCSPISGHKSVSWYQQVLGQGPQFIFQYYEKEERGRGNFPDRFSARQFPNYSSELNVNALLLGDSALYLCASSLVASGASTGELFFGEGSRLTVL.

This rearrangement joins TRBV10-3 to TRBJ1-3; tentative D call: TRBD1 (5 bases). The V gene's germline CDR1 is ENHRY and CDR2 SYGVKD. This CDR3 has 16 residues. With 3 bases removed from V and 0 bases from J, the gap between germline ends came to 12 bases. The CDR3 loop reads CAISDSRGGSGNTIYF. In nucleotides, the CDR3 is TGTGCCATCAGTGATTCGCGGGGGGGCTCTGGAAACACCATATATTTT.

The chain is built from TRBV5-6 and TRBJ2-1; 9 bases are a match to TRBD2. Unmatched junction bases numbered 14, after V lost 4 bases and J lost 15 bases. Germline lookup yields CDR1 SGHDT and CDR2 YYEEEE. The CDR3 is 14 residues long. The CDR3 DNA follows: TGTGCCAGCAGCCGGTGGTCTAGCGGGACCCCTTGGTTCTTC. It specifies CASSRWSSGTPWFF.

The V gene is TRBV7-6, the J gene TRBJ2-3; tentatively, D is TRBD2 (5 bases). The CDR3 is 15 amino acids. Deletions cut 1 base from V and 2 bases from J, with 10 bases between. Germline V gives CDR1 SGHVS, CDR2 FNYEAQ. This CDR3 is CASSLGSGNTDTQYF. CDR3 nucleotides: TGTGCCAGCAGCTTAGGCAGCGGCAACACAGATACGCAGTATTTT.

V gene TRBV11-2 combines with J gene TRBJ2-5; 7 bases are a match to TRBD1. Germline V gene sequence: CDR1 SGHAT, CDR2 FQNNGV. The CDR3 has 11 residues. J lost 11 bases, V lost 5 bases, and 5 bases had no gene match. CDR3 coding DNA: TGTGCCAGCAGCGTTGGGACAGCTCAGTACTTC. Translated, it gives CASSVGTAQYF.

The chain uses TRBV7-9 and TRBJ2-7, with 15 bases fitting TRBD2. V shed 1 base, J shed 3 bases, and the junction held 7 bases outside the gene matches. Germline V gene sequence: CDR1 SEHNR, CDR2 FQNEAQ (reference sequence). CDR3 length: 18 amino acids. This chain's CDR3 is CASSLDSGLAGGLYEQYF. The CDR3 region has the DNA TGTGCCAGCAGCTTAGACTCGGGACTAGCGGGAGGCCTCTACGAGCAGTACTTC.

The rearrangement uses TRBV4-1 and TRBJ1-6; 7 bases match TRBD1. V was clipped by 1 base and J by 0 bases; unmatched bases: 6. This CDR3 has 18 amino acids. From germline, CDR1 is MGHRA and CDR2 YSYEKL. The CDR3 loop reads CASSQVTGRSSYNSPLHF. In DNA form, the CDR3 reads TGCGCCAGCAGCCAAGTGACAGGGAGGAGCTCCTATAATTCACCCCTCCACTTT.

To note about this clone: Relative to the germline gene, one junction end is altered; a read error may explain this. This chain connects TRBV7-9 to TRBJ2-7; TRBD2 matches at 10 bases. The CDR3 loop spans 13 amino acids. CDR1 is SEHNR, CDR2 FQNEAQ, per germline (reference sequence). In DNA, the CDR3 is TGTTCCAGCAGCGGGAGGGGGTCTACAGAGCAGTACTTC. It specifies CSSSGRGSTEQYF.

In its sample, this clone was seen a few times. The chain carries TRBV2 and TRBJ2-1; possible D gene TRBD2, 6 bases. The ends were cut back, 7 bases at V and 3 bases at J, with 13 bases in the middle. The germline gives CDR1 SNHLY, CDR2 FYNNEI. The CDR3 is 14 residues long. CDR3 sequence reads: CASKGGIDYNEQFF. The CDR3 nucleotides read TGTGCCAGCAAGGGCGGGATCGACTACAATGAGCAGTTCTTC.

V is TRBV4-1 and J is TRBJ1-1; 7 bases match TRBD1. This CDR3 is 15 amino acids long. V shed 2 bases, J shed 0 bases, and the junction held 3 bases outside the gene matches. Germline V gene data show CDR1 as MGHRA and CDR2 as YSYEKL. CDR3 sequence reads: CASSQPDRMNTEAFF. CDR3 bases: TGCGCCAGCAGCCAACCGGACAGGATGAACACTGAAGCTTTCTTT.

The gene calls are TRBV10-3 and TRBJ2-3; TRBD2 matches 10 bases. This CDR3 contains 14 residues. Per germline, CDR1 ENHRY and CDR2 SYGVKD. Trimming removed 10 bases from V and 9 bases from J; junction bases left unmatched: 13. The CDR3 loop reads CATHEAGGLETQYF. Here the CDR3 DNA reads TGTGCCACTCACGAAGCGGGGGGGCTGGAGACGCAGTATTTT.

This clone was seen only a few times. V is TRBV7-6 and J is TRBJ2-5, with D possibly being TRBD2 (6 bases). The CDR3 runs to 15 residues. V lost 1 base to trimming and J lost 2 bases, with 11 bases between them. CDR1 is SGHVS and CDR2 is FNYEAQ in the germline V gene. The CDR3 loop reads CASSLVMAGQETQYF. The CDR3 DNA sequence: TGTGCCAGCAGCTTAGTGATGGCGGGACAAGAGACCCAGTACTTC.

This chain joins TRBV7-3 and TRBJ1-3; unclear D gene. Per the germline V gene, CDR1 is SGHTA and CDR2 is FQGTGA. CDR3 size: 16 residues. With 5 bases removed from V and 2 bases from J, the gap between germline ends came to 16 bases. The CDR3 spells CASSPGLAGAGNTIYF. CDR3 nucleotide sequence: TGTGCCAGCAGCCCAGGACTTGCTGGGGCTGGAAACACCATATATTTT.

The V gene is TRBV21-1, the J gene TRBJ2-5; the table's D gene call, TRBD1, was not cross checked with the DNA. The J call may be faulty, since TRBJ2-7 better matches the DNA end. TRBV21-1 corresponds to a pseudogene. CDR3 length: 14 amino acids. CDR3 in DNA: TGTGCCAGAGAACGGAACAGGACGTACTACGAGCAGTACTTC. This encodes CARERNRTYYEQYF.

J is TRBJ2-2 and V is TRBV19, with 9 bases matching TRBD2. This CDR3 is built from 16 residues. J gave up 8 bases and V 4 bases, and 11 bases lay outside the gene matches. The germline gives CDR1 LNHDA, CDR2 SQIVND (reference sequence). CDR3 bases: TGTGCCAGTAGTACAACTAGCGGGCGCGGAAGGGGGGAGCTGTTTTTT. Its translation is CASSTTSGRGRGELFF.

This clone was counted once. V and J are TRBV5-1 and TRBJ1-5; a possible D gene is TRBD1 (6 bases). The CDR3 contains 15 residues. The germline V and J ends were trimmed by 4 bases and 4 bases, with 15 bases remaining between them. Germline V gives CDR1 SGHRS, CDR2 YFSETQ. The CDR3 region has the DNA TGCGCCAGCAGCAGCCAAAGACAGGTAAATCAGCCCCAGCATTTT. It encodes CASSSQRQVNQPQHF.

The sample holds a few counts of this clone. V and J are TRBV5-1 and TRBJ1-1; TRBD1 aligns across 7 bases. CDR1 SGHRS and CDR2 YFSETQ come from the germline V gene. The CDR3 covers 14 residues. V shed 0 bases and J 6 bases; nucleotides not matched to a gene: 5. The CDR3 DNA is TGCGCCAGCAGCTTGGGGGTAGACAGGGCTGAAGCTTTCTTT. This encodes CASSLGVDRAEAFF. Looking up the rest from reference TRBV5-1 and TRBJ1-1 gives the full variable domain: KAGVTQTPRYLIKTRGQQVTLSCSPISGHRSVSWYQQTPGQGLQFLFEYFSETQRNKGNFPGRFSGRQFSNSRSEMNVSTLELGDSALYLCASSLGVDRAEAFFGQGTRLTVV.

This rearrangement joins TRBV5-8 to TRBJ2-4, with 9 bases matching TRBD1. Per germline, CDR1 SGHTS and CDR2 YDEGEE. This CDR3 has 15 amino acids. J was trimmed by 9 bases and V by 4 bases; bases with no gene match: 11. Here the CDR3 reads CASSPPDRGRGIQYF. CDR3 DNA: TGTGCCAGCAGCCCCCCGGACAGGGGCCGGGGCATTCAGTACTTC. The entire variable domain, with the rest obtained from reference TRBV5-8 and TRBJ2-4, is as follows: EAGVTQSPTHLIKTRGQQATLRCSPISGHTSVYWYQQALGLGLQFLLWYDEGEERNRGNFPPRFSGRQFPNYSSELNVNALELEDSALYLCASSPPDRGRGIQYFGAGTRLSVL.

The chain combines TRBV29-1 with TRBJ1-2; TRBD1 is a possible D gene (6 bases). The CDR3 is 12 amino acids. The V end was cut by 3 bases, the J end by 5 bases, with 10 bases between. The germline gives CDR1 SQVTM, CDR2 ANQGSEA. CDR3 DNA sequence: TGCAGCGTTGAGTTAGGGGGTTATGGCTACACCTTC. It is translated as CSVELGGYGYTF.

The genes are TRBV5-1 and TRBJ1-4; D uncertain. In germline, CDR1 is SGHRS, CDR2 YFSETQ. V dropped 0 bases and J dropped 8 bases, with 17 bases sitting between them. CDR3 length equals 16 residues. CDR3 amino acids: CASSLGTESPSEKLFF. CDR3 sequence (DNA): TGCGCCAGCAGCTTGGGTACGGAGTCACCGTCGGAAAAACTGTTTTTT.

Only one count was recorded for this clone. The CDR3 DNA sequence: TGTGCCAGCAGTGAAGGGCGGGTTGTTAACTATGGCTACACCTTC. As protein: CASSEGRVVNYGYTF. The gene calls are TRBV6-1 and TRBJ1-2; no firm D call. CDR3 length equals 15 residues. V was pared by 1 base and J by 1 base, with 10 bases between. The germline gives CDR1 MNHNS, CDR2 SASEGT.

The J gene is TRBJ2-5, the V gene TRBV4-2; 11 bases match TRBD2. Trimming took 0 bases from V and 5 from J; bases not matched to a gene: 2. Germline lookup yields CDR1 LGHNA and CDR2 YNFKEQ. The CDR3 consists of 15 residues. The CDR3 bases are TGTGCCAGCAGCCAAGAACTAGCGGGAGTGGAGACCCAGTACTTC. Its translation: CASSQELAGVETQYF.

This sequence joins TRBV7-8 and TRBJ1-4, with D hard to call. The CDR3 extends over 16 amino acids. Germline-derived CDR1 and CDR2 are SGHVS and FQNEAQ. V gave up 5 bases and J gave up 0 bases, with 13 bases separating them. As DNA, the CDR3 is TGTGCCAGCAGCCCACACGGGAGTACAACTAATGAAAAACTGTTTTTT. Translation: CASSPHGSTTNEKLFF.